Sequencing of this TCR beta chain was carried out in a study of response to subunit inactivated influenza vaccine. Findings and limits, study-wide: Each seasonal flu vaccination may recruit only limited new T cells, authors suggested.

TCRdb reprocessed the RT-PCR reads via MiXCR and lists one record per CDR3 protein. The data hold over 400,000 distinct CDR3 sequences, with over 9.5% observed a single time. The CDR3 extends over 13 amino acids. Germline CDR1 is SGDLS and CDR2 is YYNGEE. Comment on this clonotype: Its specificity is not known. An end of the junction differs from the germline gene, which may be a read error.

The origin of this receptor is a man over 45 who received an inactivated influenza vaccine. V is TRBV9 and J is TRBJ2-7; D call uncertain. The sequenced sample was PBMCs from blood, obtained more than 35 days after vaccination. This CDR3 is CASPRSQSCEQYF. CDR3 in DNA: TGTGCCAGCCCCCGGAGTCAATCCTGCGAGCAGTACTTC.